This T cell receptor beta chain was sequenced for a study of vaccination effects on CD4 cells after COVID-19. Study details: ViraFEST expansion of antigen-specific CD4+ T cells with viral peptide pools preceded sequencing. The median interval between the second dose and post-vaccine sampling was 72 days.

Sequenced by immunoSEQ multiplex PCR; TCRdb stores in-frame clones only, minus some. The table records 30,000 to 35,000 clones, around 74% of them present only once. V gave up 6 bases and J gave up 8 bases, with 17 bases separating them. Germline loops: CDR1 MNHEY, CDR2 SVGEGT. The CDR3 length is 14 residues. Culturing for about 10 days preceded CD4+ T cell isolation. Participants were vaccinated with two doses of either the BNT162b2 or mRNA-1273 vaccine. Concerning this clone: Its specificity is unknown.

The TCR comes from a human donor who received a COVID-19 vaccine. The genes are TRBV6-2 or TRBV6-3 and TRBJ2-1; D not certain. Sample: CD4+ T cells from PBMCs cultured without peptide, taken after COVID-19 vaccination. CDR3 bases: TGTGCCAGCAGCCCCCGGAGAGGCCGGCATGAGCAGTTCTTC. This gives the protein CASSPRRGRHEQFF.